This is a list of T cell receptor beta chains from one sample in a study of response to subunit inactivated influenza vaccine. TCRdb recomputed calls from the RT-PCR reads with MiXCR, one row per CDR3 protein. Altogether 500,000 to 550,000 distinct CDR3 sequences are present, approximately 22% being singletons, with the ten largest covering 2.8%. This sample also belongs to another study, concerning T cells expressing NK-cell markers.

Sequencing was performed on CD4+ T cells sorted from PBMCs, taken 11 to 12 days after vaccination. The receptors shown here come from a man between 50 and 59 years old who received an inactivated influenza vaccine. Each CDR3 is given without its conserved first and last residue.

v_gene	j_gene	CDR3aa
TRBV14	TRBJ2-3	ASSHLTDTQY
TRBV4-2	TRBJ2-2	ASSQLALAGDGELF
TRBV5-6	TRBJ2-1	ASSLASEQF
TRBV29-1	TRBJ2-7	SVESQSGRADEQY
TRBV29-1	TRBJ1-1	SARQINTEAF
TRBV4-3	TRBJ1-1	ASSLQMGNTEAF
TRBV12-3/TRBV12-4	TRBJ2-2	ASKTLGVTGELF
TRBV20-1	TRBJ2-1	SARGRVRGRDIVIEQF
TRBV6-2/TRBV6-3	TRBJ2-7	ASSYSTSGSTNYEQY
TRBV12-3/TRBV12-4	TRBJ2-2	ASSLAGGRSTGELF
TRBV20-1	TRBJ2-7	SASSELVTYEQY
TRBV7-9	TRBJ2-3	ASSLGQTGTTDTQY
TRBV3-1	TRBJ1-1	ASSQGRRDTEAF
TRBV18	TRBJ2-3	ASSPGYLKGTDTQY
TRBV10-3	TRBJ2-1	AISKLALNEQF
TRBV20-1	TRBJ2-7	SAPAASGSYEQY
TRBV6-5	TRBJ2-7	ASSSLPTGVNYEQY
TRBV5-1	TRBJ2-2	ASSLEGSKTGELF
TRBV27	TRBJ2-3	ASSYREVDTQY
TRBV7-9	TRBJ1-1	ASSRGTGSEAF
TRBV14	TRBJ1-6	ASSQDLEQGYNSPLH
TRBV5-1	TRBJ2-3	ASSRTADRDRSYTQY
TRBV4-1	TRBJ1-1	ASSQDPTGIFPNTEAF
TRBV6-5	TRBJ2-1	ASSYVGQGFGKQF
TRBV19	TRBJ1-5	ASSIQRTQPQH
TRBV5-5	TRBJ2-5	ASSPQTGVVETQY
TRBV12-5	TRBJ2-3	ARTLPRWDTQY
TRBV7-9	TRBJ2-3	ASRSRQGPGTDTQY
TRBV20-1	TRBJ2-5	SASGRQTQY